The present TCR beta chain was sequenced within a study of T cells in Graves' hyperthyroidism and ophthalmopathy. The TCR beta CDR3 regions underwent amplification using RNA transcripts as the source. TCR CDR3 underwent first-round RT-PCR with the HTBI primer set. TCRdb redid the calling of the multiplex PCR reads with MiXCR, one entry per CDR3 protein. The profile covers more than 300,000 distinct CDR3 sequences, with about a sixth appearing a single time and roughly a third taken by the ten largest. With a duration under 2 months, the hyperthyroidism was newly diagnosed in patients aged 18 to 65. Ahead of any ophthalmopathy symptoms, the blood sample was obtained at the first diagnosis of hyperthyroidism. This clonotype has more than one count but fewer than ten. Its specificity is not known. General observations from the study: Most thyroid clonotypes expanded above 0.001 were also detected in blood.

The sequenced sample was blood. The sequence came from a woman aged 25 to 45 with Graves' hyperthyroidism that later progressed to Graves' ophthalmopathy.

The CDR3 bases are TGTGCCAGCAGCTGTCGCATGTCGGGAGAGACCCAGTACTTC. Its protein is CASSCRMSGETQYF. The chain couples TRBV7-8 to TRBJ2-5; D is uncertain. The V end was cut by 4 bases, the J end by 4 bases, with 13 bases between. Germline CDR1 is SGHVS and CDR2 is FQNEAQ. The CDR3 totals 14 residues.